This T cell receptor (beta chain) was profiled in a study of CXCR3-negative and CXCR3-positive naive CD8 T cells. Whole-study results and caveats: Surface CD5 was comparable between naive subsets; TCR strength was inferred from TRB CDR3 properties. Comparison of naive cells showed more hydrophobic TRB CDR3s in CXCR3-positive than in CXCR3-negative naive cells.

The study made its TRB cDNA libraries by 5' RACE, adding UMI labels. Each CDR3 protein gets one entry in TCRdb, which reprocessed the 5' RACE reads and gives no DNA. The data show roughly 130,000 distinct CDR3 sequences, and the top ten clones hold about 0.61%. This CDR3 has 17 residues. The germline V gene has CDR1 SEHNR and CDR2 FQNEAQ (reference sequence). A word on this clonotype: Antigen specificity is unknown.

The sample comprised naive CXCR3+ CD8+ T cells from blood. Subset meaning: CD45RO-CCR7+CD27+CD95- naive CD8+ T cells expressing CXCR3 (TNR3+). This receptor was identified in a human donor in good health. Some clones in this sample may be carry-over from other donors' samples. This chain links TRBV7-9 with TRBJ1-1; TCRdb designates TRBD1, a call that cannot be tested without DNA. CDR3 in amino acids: CASSLMGGLGMNTEAFF.